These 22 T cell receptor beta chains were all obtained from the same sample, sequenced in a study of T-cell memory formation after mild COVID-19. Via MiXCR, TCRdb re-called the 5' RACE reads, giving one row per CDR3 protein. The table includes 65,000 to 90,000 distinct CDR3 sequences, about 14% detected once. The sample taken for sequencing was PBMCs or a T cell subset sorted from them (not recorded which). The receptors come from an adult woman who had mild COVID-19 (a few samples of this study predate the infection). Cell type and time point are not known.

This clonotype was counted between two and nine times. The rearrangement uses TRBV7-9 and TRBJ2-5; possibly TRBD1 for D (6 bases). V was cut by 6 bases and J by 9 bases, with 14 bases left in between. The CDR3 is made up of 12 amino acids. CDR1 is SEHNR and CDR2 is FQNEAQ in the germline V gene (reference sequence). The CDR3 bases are TGTGCCAGCAGACAGGGTTCTAGGGCCCAGTACTTC. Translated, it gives CASRQGSRAQYF.

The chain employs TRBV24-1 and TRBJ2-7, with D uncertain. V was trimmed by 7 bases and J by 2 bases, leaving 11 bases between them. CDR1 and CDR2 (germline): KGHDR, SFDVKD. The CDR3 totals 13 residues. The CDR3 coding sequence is TGTGCCACCAGGGGTTCGGAAACCTACGAGCAGTACTTC. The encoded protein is CATRGSETYEQYF.

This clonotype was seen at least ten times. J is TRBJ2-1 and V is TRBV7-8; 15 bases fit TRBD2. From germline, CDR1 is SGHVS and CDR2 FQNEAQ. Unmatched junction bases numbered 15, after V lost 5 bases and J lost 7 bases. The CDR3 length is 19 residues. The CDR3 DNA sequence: TGTGCCAGCAGCATACTGGGACTAGCGGGAGGATATCTTATGAATGAGCAGTTCTTC. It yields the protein CASSILGLAGGYLMNEQFF.

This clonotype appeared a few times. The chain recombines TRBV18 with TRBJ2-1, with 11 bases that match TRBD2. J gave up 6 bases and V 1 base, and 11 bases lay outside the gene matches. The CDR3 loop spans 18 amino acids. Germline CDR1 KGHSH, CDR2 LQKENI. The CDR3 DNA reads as TGTGCCAGCTCACCACAATACGTAGCGGGGGGGCTCCTCAATGAGCAGTTCTTC. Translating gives CASSPQYVAGGLLNEQFF.

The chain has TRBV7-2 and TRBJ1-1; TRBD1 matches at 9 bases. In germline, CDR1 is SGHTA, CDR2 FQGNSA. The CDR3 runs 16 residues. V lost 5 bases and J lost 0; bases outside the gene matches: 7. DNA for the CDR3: TGTGCCAGCAGCATGGACAGGGGACGGATGAACACTGAAGCTTTCTTT. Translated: CASSMDRGRMNTEAFF.

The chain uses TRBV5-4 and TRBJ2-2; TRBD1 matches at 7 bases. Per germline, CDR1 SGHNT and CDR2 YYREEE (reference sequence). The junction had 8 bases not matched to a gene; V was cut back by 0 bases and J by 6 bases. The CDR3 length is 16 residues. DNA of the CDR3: TGTGCCAGCAGCTTGGCCGTGTTGACAGGGCCCGGGGAGCTGTTTTTT. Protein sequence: CASSLAVLTGPGELFF.

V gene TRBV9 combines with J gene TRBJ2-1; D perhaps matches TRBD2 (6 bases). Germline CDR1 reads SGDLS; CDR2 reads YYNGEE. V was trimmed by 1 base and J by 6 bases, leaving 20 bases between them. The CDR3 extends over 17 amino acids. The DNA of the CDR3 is TGTGCCAGCAGCGTAACGATAGCCTCGGGAGTAGGCAATGAGCAGTTCTTC. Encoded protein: CASSVTIASGVGNEQFF.

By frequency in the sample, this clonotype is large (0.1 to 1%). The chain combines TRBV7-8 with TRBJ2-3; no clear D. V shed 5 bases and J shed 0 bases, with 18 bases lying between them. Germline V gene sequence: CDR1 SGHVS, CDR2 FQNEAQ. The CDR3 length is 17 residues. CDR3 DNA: TGTGCCAGCAGCGGGCCCTTGACGGCGACTAGCACAGATACGCAGTATTTT. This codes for CASSGPLTATSTDTQYF.

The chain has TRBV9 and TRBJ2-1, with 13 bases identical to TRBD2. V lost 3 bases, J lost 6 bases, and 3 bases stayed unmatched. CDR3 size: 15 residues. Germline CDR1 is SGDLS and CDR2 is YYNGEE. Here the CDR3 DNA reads TGTGCCAGCAGCGATACTAGCGGGAGGGCCAATGAGCAGTTCTTC. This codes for CASSDTSGRANEQFF. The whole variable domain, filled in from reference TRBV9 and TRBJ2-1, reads DSGVTQTPKHLITATGQRVTLRCSPRSGDLSVYWYQQSLDQGLQFLIQYYNGEERAKGNILERFSAQQFPDLHSELNLSSLELGDSALYFCASSDTSGRANEQFFGPGTRLTVL.

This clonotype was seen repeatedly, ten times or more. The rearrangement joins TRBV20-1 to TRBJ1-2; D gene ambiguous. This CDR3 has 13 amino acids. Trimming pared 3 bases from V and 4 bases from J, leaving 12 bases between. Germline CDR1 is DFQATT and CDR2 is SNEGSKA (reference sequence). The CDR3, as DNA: TGCAGTGCTAGTGGTTCGGATTTCTATGGCTACACCTTC. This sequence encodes CSASGSDFYGYTF.

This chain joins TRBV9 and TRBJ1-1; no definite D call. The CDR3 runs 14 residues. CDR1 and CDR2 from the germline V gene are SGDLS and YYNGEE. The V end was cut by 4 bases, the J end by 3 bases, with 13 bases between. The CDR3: CASSSWAGDTEAFF. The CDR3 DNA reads TGTGCCAGCAGCTCCTGGGCCGGGGACACTGAAGCTTTCTTT.

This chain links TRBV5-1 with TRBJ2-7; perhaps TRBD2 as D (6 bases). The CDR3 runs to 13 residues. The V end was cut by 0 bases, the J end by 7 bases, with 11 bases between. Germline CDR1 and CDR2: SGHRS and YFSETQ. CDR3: CASSLGSGGEQYF. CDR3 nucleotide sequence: TGCGCCAGCAGCTTGGGGAGCGGAGGGGAGCAGTACTTC. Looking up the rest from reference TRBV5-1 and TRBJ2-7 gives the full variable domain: KAGVTQTPRYLIKTRGQQVTLSCSPISGHRSVSWYQQTPGQGLQFLFEYFSETQRNKGNFPGRFSGRQFSNSRSEMNVSTLELGDSALYLCASSLGSGGEQYFGPGTRLTVT.

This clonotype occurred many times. The CDR3 DNA sequence: TGCGCCAGCAGCTCGATCAACACTGAAGCTTTCTTT. Protein sequence: CASSSINTEAFF. The V gene is TRBV5-1, the J gene TRBJ1-1; no clear D. Per the germline V gene, CDR1 is SGHRS and CDR2 is YFSETQ. V lost 3 bases, J lost 2 bases, and 5 bases lay in between. The CDR3 sequence is 12 residues long.

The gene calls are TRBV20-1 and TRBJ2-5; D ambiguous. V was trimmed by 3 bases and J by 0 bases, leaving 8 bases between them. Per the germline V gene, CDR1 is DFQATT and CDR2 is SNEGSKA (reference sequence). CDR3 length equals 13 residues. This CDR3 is CSASQEYQETQYF. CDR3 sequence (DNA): TGCAGTGCTAGTCAGGAGTACCAAGAGACCCAGTACTTC.

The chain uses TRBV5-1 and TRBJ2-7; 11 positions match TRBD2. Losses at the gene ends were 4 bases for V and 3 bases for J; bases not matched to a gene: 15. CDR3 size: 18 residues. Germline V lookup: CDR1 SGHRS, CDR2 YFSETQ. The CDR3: CASSGGTSGLAFIYEQYF. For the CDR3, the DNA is TGCGCCAGCAGCGGCGGGACTAGCGGACTAGCATTTATCTACGAGCAGTACTTC.

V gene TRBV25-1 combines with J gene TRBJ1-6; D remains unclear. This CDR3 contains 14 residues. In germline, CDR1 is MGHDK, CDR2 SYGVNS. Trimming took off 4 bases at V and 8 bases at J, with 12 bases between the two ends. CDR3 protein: CASSGSLEDSPLHF. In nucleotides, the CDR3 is TGTGCCAGCAGTGGGTCCTTGGAGGATTCACCCCTCCACTTT.

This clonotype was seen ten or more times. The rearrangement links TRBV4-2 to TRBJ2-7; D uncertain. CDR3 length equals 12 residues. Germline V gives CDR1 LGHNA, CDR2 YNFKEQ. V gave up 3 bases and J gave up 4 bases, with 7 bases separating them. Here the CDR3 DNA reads TGTGCCAGCAGCCAGGGTGTGTACGAGCAGTACTTC. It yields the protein CASSQGVYEQYF.

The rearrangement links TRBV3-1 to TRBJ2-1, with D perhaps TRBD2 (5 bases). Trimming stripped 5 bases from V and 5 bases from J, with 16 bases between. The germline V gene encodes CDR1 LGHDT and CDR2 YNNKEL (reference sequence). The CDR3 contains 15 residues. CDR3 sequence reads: CASSEREEGNNEQFF. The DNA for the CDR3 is TGTGCCAGCAGCGAAAGAGAAGAGGGAAACAATGAGCAGTTCTTC.

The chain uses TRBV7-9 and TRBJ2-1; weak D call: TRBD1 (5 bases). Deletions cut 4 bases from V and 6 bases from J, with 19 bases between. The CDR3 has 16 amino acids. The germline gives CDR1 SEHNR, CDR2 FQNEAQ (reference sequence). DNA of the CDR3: TGTGCCAGCAGCTCCACCCGGACAAAAAAGGCCAATGAGCAGTTCTTC. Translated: CASSSTRTKKANEQFF.

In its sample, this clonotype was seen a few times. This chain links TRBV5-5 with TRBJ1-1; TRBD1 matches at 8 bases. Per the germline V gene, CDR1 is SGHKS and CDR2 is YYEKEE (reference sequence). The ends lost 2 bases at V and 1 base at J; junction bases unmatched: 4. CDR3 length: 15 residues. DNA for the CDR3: TGTGCCAGCAGCTTCTCCGGGACAGGGAACACTGAAGCTTTCTTT. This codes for CASSFSGTGNTEAFF.

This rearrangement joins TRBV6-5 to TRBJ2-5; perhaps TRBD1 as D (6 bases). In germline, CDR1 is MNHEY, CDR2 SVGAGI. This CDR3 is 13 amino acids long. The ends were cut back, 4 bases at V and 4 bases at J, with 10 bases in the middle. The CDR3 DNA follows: TGTGCCAGCAGTTTGATAGGGGGAGAGACCCAGTACTTC. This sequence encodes CASSLIGGETQYF.

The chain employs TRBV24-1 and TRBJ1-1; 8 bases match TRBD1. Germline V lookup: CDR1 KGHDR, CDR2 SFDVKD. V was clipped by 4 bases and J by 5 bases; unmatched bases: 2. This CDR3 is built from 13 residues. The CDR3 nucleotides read TGTGCCACCAGTGAGGGGACAGGAACTGAAGCTTTCTTT. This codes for CATSEGTGTEAFF.